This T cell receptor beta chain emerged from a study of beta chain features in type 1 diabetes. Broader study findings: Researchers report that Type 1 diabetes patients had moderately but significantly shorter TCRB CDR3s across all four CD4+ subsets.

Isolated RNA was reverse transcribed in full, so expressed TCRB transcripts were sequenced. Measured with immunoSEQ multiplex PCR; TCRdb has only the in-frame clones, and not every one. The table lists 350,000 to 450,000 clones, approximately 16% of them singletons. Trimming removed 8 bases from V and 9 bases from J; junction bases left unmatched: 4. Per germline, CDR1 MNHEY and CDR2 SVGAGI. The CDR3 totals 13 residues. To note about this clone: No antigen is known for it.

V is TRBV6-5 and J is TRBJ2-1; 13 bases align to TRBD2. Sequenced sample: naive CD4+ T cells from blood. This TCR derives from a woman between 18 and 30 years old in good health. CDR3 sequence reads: CASGTSGKGEQFF. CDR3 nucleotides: TGTGCCAGCGGGACTAGCGGGAAGGGTGAGCAGTTCTTC.